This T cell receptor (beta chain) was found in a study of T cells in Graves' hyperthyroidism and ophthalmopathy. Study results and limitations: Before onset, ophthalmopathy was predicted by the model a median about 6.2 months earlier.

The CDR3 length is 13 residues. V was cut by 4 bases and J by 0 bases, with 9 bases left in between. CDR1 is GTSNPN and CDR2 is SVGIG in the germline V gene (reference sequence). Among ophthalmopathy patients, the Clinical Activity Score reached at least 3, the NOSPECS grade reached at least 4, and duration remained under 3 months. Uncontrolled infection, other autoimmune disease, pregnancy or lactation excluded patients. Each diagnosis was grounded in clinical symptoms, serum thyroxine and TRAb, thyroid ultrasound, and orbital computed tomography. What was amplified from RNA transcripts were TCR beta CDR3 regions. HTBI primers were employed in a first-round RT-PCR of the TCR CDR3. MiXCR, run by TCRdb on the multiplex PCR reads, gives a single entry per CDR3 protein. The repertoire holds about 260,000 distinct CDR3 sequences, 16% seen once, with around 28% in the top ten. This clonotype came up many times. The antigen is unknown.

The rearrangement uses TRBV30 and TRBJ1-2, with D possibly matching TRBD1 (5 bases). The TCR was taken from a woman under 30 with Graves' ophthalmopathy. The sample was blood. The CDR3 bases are TGTGCCTGGACAGGGATGGCTAACTATGGCTACACCTTC. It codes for CAWTGMANYGYTF.